This entry features one T cell receptor beta chain sequence. The specificity of this receptor is unknown. Base-call qualities are not available, and no considerably larger clone is one nucleotide away. This sample is part of a study of T cells in Graves' hyperthyroidism and ophthalmopathy (dated by TCRdb to about 2019). Looking at the study overall: Peripheral blood was collected at initial diagnosis, before any treatment. A discovery cohort of about a hundred patients, about 40 with Graves' ophthalmopathy and 55 to 60 with stable Graves' hyperthyroidism, was used to find distinguishing TCR V-J signatures. An independent validation cohort of around 19 hyperthyroidism patients and some 15 patients who later progressed to ophthalmopathy tested prospective prediction of ophthalmopathy. The roughly 100 discovery patients were randomly divided into training and test sets at a 7:3 ratio. The study also compared thyroid tissue and blood T-cell repertoires from five or six Graves' hyperthyroidism patients. Following sampling, methimazole starting at 30 mg daily was given to hyperthyroidism patients, and high-dose intravenous methylprednisolone was given to ophthalmopathy patients. The paper describes TCR Vbeta CDR3 sequencing of 135 peripheral blood samples, made up of 43 ophthalmopathy patients, around 78 hyperthyroidism patients and 17 progressor patients. General findings and caveats noted by the study authors: Most expanded thyroid clonotypes (frequency above 0.001) were also detected in blood, a finding suggesting that blood repertoires may reflect thyroid immune responses. In validation, progression to ophthalmopathy was predicted by the model with approximately 67% sensitivity and just over 72% specificity, a median of approximately 7.1 months before onset. Ophthalmopathy was separated from stable hyperthyroidism by a 13 V-J signature model, with roughly 88% sensitivity and about 81% specificity obtained in cross-validation and 80%/75% obtained in testing. No statistical method was used to fix the sample size in advance, and group allocation was not hidden from the investigators.

Stable Graves' hyperthyroidism was defined as no progression to ophthalmopathy during 18 months of follow-up. Hyperthyroidism patients were aged 18 to 65 years and newly diagnosed, with disease duration of less than 2 months. Any patient with an uncontrolled infection, another autoimmune disease, pregnancy or lactation was excluded. Diagnoses were established on the basis of clinical symptoms, serum thyroxine and TRAb, thyroid ultrasound, and orbital computed tomography. Ficoll-Paque density gradient centrifugation was used to isolate PBMCs from approximately 10 ml of fresh peripheral blood. Trizol reagent was used to extract total RNA, and RNA quality was then checked on an Agilent 2100 Bioanalyzer. Amplification of TCR beta CDR3 regions was carried out from RNA transcripts. The first round of RT-PCR for the TCR CDR3 was performed with the HTBI primer set and the Qiagen OneStep RT-PCR kit. Libraries were constructed in a second round of multiplex PCR, after which size selection and purification were performed. The libraries were sequenced on an Illumina HiSeq2000 using paired-end 100 bp reads. The original methods were these. SOAPnuke was used to process the raw data, throwing out any read that contained adapters or uncalled bases, had a mean Phred below 15, or lacked an exact constant-primer or identifier match. COPE v1.2.5 was used to merge the high-quality paired reads, and each unique nucleotide sequence was defined as a clonotype. MiTCR v1.1 was used to align the clonotypes against IMGT TRBV, TRBD and TRBJ reference segments. Only V-J combinations with frequency above 0.0001, covering 99% to 99.2% of repertoires, were analysed. The TCS score was defined as the ratio of F50 (clonal expansion) to E x V (chaos), calculated using BLOSUM62-based TCRdist between CDR3 peptides within each V-J. Welch's t-statistics and random forest reduced just over 500 V-J features to 13, which were used in a naive Bayes classifier (R e1071). TCRdb trimmed public reads at Q25 via fastp, called clones via MiXCR and kept in-frame beta chains. Identical CDR3 protein sequences are pooled into one entry, listed with their most common genes and DNA. What appears here as the V and J calls and clone size reflects TCRdb's work, not the paper's. The sample records approximately 520,000 distinct CDR3 sequences, less than 25% of which are singletons. Approximately 26% of the sample is held by the ten biggest clonotypes.

The CDR1 and CDR2 encoded by the germline V gene are MNHNS and SASEGT. There are 16 amino acids in the CDR3, from cysteine to phenylalanine inclusive. Only the CDR3 portion is preserved as DNA: 48 bases, with reading frame beginning at the first base. The germline V and J ends show losses of 4 bases and 7 bases respectively, and no gene match explains 12 bases of the junction. The rearranged chain carries TRBV6-1 and TRBJ2-3, with TRBD2 identical over 9 junction bases. The sample consisted of blood. The TCR originated in a man younger than 35 with Graves' hyperthyroidism. In nucleotides, the sequence is TGTGCCAGCAGTGTCCCACTGCGGGGGGGGCCGAATACGCAGTATTTT. This translates into CASSVPLRGGPNTQYF.